This is a list of T cell receptor beta chains from one sample in a study of blood T cell repertoires in COVID-19. Profiled with immunoSEQ multiplex PCR; TCRdb holds only in-frame clones, not every one. Of about 240,000 clones detected, approximately 86% appear once; the ten largest clones hold around 2.6%. The sequenced material came from PBMCs or T cells enriched from blood (not recorded which). These receptors came from a woman aged 25 to 39 with acute COVID-19. CDR3s include the opening cysteine and the closing phenylalanine or tryptophan. The D gene is left open where the match is weak. A row's size may be missing; if present it is once, few, many or a size class.

j_call,v_call,clone_size,d_call,cdr3_length,cdr3_nt,cdr3_aa
TRBJ1-2,TRBV19,NA,NA,16,TGTGCCAGTAGTATAGGTCGGGGGGCGCTTAGCTATGGCTACACCTTC,CASSIGRGALSYGYTF
TRBJ2-2,TRBV6-5,NA,TRBD2,14,TGTGCCAGCCTAGCGGGGTTGAACACCGGGGAGCTGTTTTTT,CASLAGLNTGELFF
TRBJ2-1,TRBV29-1,NA,NA,21,TGCAGCGTTGAAGATCAGGGGGGTTGGGGGCGAACCATCATCTCCTACAATGAGCAGTTCTTC,CSVEDQGGWGRTIISYNEQFF
TRBJ1-6,TRBV6-5,NA,NA,12,TGTGCCAGCAGTTACGGGAGTTCACCCCTCCACTTT,CASSYGSSPLHF
TRBJ2-2,TRBV9,once,NA,13,TGTGCCAGCAGCCCCTTAAACACCGGGGAGCTGTTTTTT,CASSPLNTGELFF
TRBJ1-1,TRBV6-5,NA,NA,12,TGTGCCAGCAGCCGTGACAGGTTGCAAGCTTTCTTT,CASSRDRLQAFF
TRBJ2-2,TRBV19,NA,NA,11,TGTGCCAGTAGCCTCACCGGGGAGCTGTTTTTT,CASSLTGELFF
TRBJ2-7,TRBV4-2,NA,NA,14,TGTGCCAGCAGCCAAGCGCACAGCTCCTACGAGCAGTACTTC,CASSQAHSSYEQYF
TRBJ1-2,TRBV4-1,NA,TRBD1,16,TGCGCCAGCAGCCAACGCCCGGGACAGGGGGACTATGGCTACACCTTC,CASSQRPGQGDYGYTF
TRBJ2-1,TRBV6-1,NA,TRBD2,15,TGTGCCAGCAGTGAGGGACTATCTTCCTACAATGAGCAGTTCTTC,CASSEGLSSYNEQFF
TRBJ1-5,TRBV19,NA,TRBD1,17,TGTGCCAGTAGAACTACCGGGACAGGGGCTAGCAATCAGCCCCAGCATTTT,CASRTTGTGASNQPQHF
TRBJ2-5,TRBV6-1,NA,TRBD2,15,TGTGCCAGCAGTGATGGACATTTAACGGGGGGGACCCAGTACTTC,CASSDGHLTGGTQYF
TRBJ2-3,TRBV2,NA,NA,16,TGTGCCAGCAGTGTAAACGGGGGAGAGAACACAGATACGCAGTATTTT,CASSVNGGENTDTQYF
TRBJ2-7,TRBV6-4,NA,TRBD1,17,TGTGCCAGCACAACGGGACAGGGGGAGGGTTGTTCCTACGAGCAGTACTTC,CASTTGQGEGCSYEQYF
TRBJ1-1,TRBV4-2,NA,TRBD1,15,TGTGCCAGCAGCCAAGAGGGGACAGGGGACACTGAAGCTTTCTTT,CASSQEGTGDTEAFF
TRBJ2-7,TRBV7-2,NA,NA,16,TGTGCCAGCAGCTTAATCGGCCTGGACAGCTCCTACGAGCAGTACTTC,CASSLIGLDSSYEQYF